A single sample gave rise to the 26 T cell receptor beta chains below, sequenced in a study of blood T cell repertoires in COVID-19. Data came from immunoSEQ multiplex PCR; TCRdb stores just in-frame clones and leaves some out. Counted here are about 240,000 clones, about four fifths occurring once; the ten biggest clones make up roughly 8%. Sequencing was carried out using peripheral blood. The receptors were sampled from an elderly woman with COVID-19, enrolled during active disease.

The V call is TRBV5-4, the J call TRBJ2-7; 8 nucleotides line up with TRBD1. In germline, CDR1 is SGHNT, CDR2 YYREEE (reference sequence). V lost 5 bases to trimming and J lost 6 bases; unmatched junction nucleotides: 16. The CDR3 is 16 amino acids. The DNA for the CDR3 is TGTGCCAGCAGTCCCCGCTCAGGGACAGGACAGAGCGAGCAGTACTTC. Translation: CASSPRSGTGQSEQYF.

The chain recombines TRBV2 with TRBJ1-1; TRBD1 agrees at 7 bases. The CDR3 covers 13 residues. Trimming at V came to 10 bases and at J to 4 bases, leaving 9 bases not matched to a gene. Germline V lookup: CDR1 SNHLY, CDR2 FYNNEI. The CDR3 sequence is CATKLTGITEAFF. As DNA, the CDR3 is TGTGCCACCAAGTTGACAGGGATCACTGAAGCTTTCTTT.

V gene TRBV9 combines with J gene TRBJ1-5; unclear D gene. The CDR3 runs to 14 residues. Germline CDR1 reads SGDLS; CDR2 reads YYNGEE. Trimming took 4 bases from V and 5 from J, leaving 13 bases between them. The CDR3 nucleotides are TGTGCCAGCAGCCTCAGTGCCGTTTATCAGCCCCAGCATTTT. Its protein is CASSLSAVYQPQHF.

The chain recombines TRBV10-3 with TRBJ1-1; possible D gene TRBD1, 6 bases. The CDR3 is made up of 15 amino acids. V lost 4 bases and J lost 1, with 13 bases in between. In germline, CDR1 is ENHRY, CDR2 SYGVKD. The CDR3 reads CAISAPQQGNTEAFF. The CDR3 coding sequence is TGTGCCATCAGTGCTCCTCAACAGGGGAACACTGAAGCTTTCTTT.

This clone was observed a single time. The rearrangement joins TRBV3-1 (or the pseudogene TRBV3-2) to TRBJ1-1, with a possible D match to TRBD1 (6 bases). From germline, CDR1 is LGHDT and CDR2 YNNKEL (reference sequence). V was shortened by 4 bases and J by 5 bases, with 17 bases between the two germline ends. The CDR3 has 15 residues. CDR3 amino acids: CASSPEQGGVTEAFF. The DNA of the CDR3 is TGTGCCAGCAGCCCTGAACAGGGAGGGGTGACTGAAGCTTTCTTT.

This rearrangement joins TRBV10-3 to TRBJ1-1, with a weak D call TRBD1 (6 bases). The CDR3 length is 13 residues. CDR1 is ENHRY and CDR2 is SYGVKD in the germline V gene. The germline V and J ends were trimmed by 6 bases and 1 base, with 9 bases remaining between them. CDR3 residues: CAIRPRGNTEAFF. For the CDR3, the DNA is TGTGCCATCAGACCCAGGGGGAACACTGAAGCTTTCTTT.

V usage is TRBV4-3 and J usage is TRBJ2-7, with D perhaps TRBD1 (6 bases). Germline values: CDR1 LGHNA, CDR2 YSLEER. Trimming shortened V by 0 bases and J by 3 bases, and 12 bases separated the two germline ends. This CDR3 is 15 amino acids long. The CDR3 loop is CASSQDHRASYEQYF. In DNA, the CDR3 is TGCGCCAGCAGCCAAGATCACAGGGCCAGCTACGAGCAGTACTTC.

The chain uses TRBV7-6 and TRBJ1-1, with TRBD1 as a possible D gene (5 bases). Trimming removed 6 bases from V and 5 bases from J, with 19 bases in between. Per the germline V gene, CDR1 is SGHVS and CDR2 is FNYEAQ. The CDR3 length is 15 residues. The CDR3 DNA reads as TGTGCCAGCAGTCCCGGAGGGACGGAGGATACTGAAGCTTTCTTT. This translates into CASSPGGTEDTEAFF. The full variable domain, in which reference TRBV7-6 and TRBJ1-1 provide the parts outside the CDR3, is GAGVSQSPRYKVTKRGQDVALRCDPISGHVSLYWYRQALGQGPEFLTYFNYEAQQDKSGLPNDRFSAERPEGSISTLTIQRTEQRDSAMYRCASSPGGTEDTEAFFGQGTRLTVV.

CDR3 amino acids: CASSEKAGENYGYTF. In DNA, the CDR3 is TGTGCCAGCAGTGAGAAGGCAGGGGAAAACTATGGCTACACCTTC. The gene calls are TRBV2 and TRBJ1-2, with D perhaps TRBD1 (6 bases). The CDR3 runs to 15 residues. From germline, CDR1 is SNHLY and CDR2 FYNNEI. V lost 3 bases, J lost 2 bases, and 13 bases lay in between. Full variable domain (remainder filled in from reference TRBV2 and TRBJ1-2): EPEVTQTPSHQVTQMGQEVILRCVPISNHLYFYWYRQILGQKVEFLVSFYNNEISEKSEIFDDQFSVERPDGSNFTLKIRSTKLEDSAMYFCASSEKAGENYGYTFGSGTRLTVV.

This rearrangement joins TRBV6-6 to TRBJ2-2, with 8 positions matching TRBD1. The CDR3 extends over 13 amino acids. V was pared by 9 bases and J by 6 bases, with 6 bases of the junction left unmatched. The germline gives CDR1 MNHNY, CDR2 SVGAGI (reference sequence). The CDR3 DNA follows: TGTGCCAGGCGGGCAGGGGGCTCCGGGGAGCTGTTTTTT. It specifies CARRAGGSGELFF.

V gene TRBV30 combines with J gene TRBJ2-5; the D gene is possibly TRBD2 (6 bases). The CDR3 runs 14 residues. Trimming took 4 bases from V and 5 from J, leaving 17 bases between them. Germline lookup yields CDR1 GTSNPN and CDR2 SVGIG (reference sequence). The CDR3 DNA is TGTGCCTGGACCCGTGGGACTCCTGGGGAGACCCAGTACTTC. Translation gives CAWTRGTPGETQYF.

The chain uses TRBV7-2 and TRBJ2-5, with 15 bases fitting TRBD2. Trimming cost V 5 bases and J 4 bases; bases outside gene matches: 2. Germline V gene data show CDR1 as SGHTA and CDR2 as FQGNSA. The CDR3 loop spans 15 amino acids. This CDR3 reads CASSLGLAGGETQYF. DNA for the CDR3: TGTGCCAGCAGCCTGGGACTAGCGGGGGGAGAGACCCAGTACTTC.

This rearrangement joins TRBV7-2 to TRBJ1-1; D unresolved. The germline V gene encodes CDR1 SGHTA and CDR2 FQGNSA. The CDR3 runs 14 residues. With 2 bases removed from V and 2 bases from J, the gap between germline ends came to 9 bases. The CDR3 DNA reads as TGTGCCAGCAGCTTATCCCTACTCAACACTGAAGCTTTCTTT. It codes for CASSLSLLNTEAFF.

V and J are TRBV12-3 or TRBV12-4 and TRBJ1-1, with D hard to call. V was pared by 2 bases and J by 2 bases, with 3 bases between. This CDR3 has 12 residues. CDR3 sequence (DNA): TGTGCCAGCAGTTTACCAAACACTGAAGCTTTCTTT. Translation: CASSLPNTEAFF.

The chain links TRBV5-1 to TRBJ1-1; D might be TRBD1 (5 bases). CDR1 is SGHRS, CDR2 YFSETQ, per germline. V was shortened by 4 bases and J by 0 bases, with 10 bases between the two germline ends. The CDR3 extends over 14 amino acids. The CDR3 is CASSSSGVNTEAFF. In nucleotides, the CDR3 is TGCGCCAGCAGCAGCTCGGGGGTGAACACTGAAGCTTTCTTT.

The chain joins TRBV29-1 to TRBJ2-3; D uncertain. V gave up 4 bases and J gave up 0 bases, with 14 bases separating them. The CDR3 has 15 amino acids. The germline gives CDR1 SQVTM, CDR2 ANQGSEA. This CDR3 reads CSVARFPTSTDTQYF. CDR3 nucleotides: TGCAGCGTTGCCCGTTTTCCTACTAGCACAGATACGCAGTATTTT.

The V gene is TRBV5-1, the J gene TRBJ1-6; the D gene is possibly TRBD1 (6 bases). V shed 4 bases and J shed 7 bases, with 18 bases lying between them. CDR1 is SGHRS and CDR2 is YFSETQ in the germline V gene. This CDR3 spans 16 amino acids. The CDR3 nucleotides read TGCGCCAGCAGCCCGGGACATGAAATTGCAAATTCACCCCTCCACTTT. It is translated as CASSPGHEIANSPLHF.

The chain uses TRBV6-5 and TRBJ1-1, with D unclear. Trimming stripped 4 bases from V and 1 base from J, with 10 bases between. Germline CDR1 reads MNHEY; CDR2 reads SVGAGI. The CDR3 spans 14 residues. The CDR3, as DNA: TGTGCCAGCAGTTCGCCGGGGAAGAACACTGAAGCTTTCTTT. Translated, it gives CASSSPGKNTEAFF.

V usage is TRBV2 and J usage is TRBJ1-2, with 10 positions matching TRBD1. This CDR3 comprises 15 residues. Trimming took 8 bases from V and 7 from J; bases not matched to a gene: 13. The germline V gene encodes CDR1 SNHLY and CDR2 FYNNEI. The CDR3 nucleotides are TGTGCCAGCTTAGGTTCGGGACAGGGGATTCGTGGCTACACCTTC. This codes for CASLGSGQGIRGYTF.

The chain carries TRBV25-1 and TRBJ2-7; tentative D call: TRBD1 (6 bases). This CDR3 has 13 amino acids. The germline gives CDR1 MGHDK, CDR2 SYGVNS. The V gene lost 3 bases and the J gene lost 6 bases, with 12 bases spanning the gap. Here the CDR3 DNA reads TGTGCCAGCAGTGATGGCACAGGGATCGAGCAGTACTTC. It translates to CASSDGTGIEQYF.

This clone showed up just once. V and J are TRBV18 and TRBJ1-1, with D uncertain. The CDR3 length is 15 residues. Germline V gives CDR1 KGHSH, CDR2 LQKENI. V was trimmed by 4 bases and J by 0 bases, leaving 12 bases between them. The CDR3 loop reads CASSLSTGLNTEAFF. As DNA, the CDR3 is TGTGCCAGCTCACTCTCGACGGGTCTGAACACTGAAGCTTTCTTT.

The DNA for the CDR3 is TGTGCCAGCTCATTGACTAGCGGCTCCTACGAGCAGTACTTC. This gives the protein CASSLTSGSYEQYF. The chain combines TRBV18 with TRBJ2-7; 9 positions agree with TRBD2. The V segment lost 5 bases and the J segment 0 bases; nucleotides outside the gene matches: 2. Germline loops: CDR1 KGHSH, CDR2 LQKENI. The CDR3 spans 14 residues.

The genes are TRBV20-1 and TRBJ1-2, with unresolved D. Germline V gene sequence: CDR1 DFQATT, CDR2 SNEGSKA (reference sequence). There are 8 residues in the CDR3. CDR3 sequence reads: CSSHGYTF. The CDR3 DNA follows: TGCAGCTCCCATGGCTACACCTTC.

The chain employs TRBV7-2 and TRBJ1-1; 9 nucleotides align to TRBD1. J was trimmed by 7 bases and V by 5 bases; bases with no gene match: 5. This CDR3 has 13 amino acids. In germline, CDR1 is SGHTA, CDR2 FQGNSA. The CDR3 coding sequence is TGTGCCAGCAGCCCGGACAGGGGCCTTGAAGCTTTCTTT. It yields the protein CASSPDRGLEAFF.

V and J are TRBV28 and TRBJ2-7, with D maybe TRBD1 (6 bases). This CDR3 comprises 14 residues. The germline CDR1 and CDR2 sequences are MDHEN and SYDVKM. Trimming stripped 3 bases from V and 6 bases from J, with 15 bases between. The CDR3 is CASSFSGRGGEQYF. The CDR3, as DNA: TGTGCCAGCAGTTTCTCTGGCAGGGGTGGCGAGCAGTACTTC.

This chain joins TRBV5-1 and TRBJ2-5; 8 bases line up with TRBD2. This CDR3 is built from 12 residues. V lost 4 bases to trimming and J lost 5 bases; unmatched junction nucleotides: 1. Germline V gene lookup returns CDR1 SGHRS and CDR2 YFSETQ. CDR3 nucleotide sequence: TGCGCCAGCAGCCCGGGGGGGGAGACCCAGTACTTC. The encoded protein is CASSPGGETQYF.